A selection of T cell receptor beta chains follows, all from one sample in a study of blood T cell repertoires in COVID-19. Only in-frame clones appear in the TCRdb table, and some are missing; sequencing was by immunoSEQ multiplex PCR. The table shows hundreds of thousands of clones, with approximately 91% occurring only once. Sequences were obtained from PBMCs or T cells enriched from blood (not recorded which). The source is a woman aged 18-29 years who had been exposed to COVID-19. Each CDR3 is given with its conserved first and last residue. Each record gives: clone size, D gene, V gene, J gene, CDR3 DNA, CDR3 protein. The D gene is left open where the match is weak. The size field is filled for only some rows; it gives once, few, many or a size class.

abundance: .; d_gene: TRBD2; v_gene: TRBV4-2; j_gene: TRBJ2-3; CDR3nt: TGTGCCAGCAGCCAAGCAACTAGCGGGGGGGCATTGGATACGCAGTATTTT; CDR3aa: CASSQATSGGALDTQYF
abundance: .; d_gene: TRBD1; v_gene: TRBV12-3/TRBV12-4; j_gene: TRBJ1-5; CDR3nt: TGTGCCAGCGCTGGACAGGGCGTTCAGCCCCAGCATTTT; CDR3aa: CASAGQGVQPQHF
abundance: once; d_gene: .; v_gene: TRBV6-5; j_gene: TRBJ2-5; CDR3nt: TGTGCCAGCAAGGATGCCAGGGAGACCCAGTACTTC; CDR3aa: CASKDARETQYF
abundance: .; d_gene: TRBD2; v_gene: TRBV7-8; j_gene: TRBJ2-7; CDR3nt: TGTGCCAGCAGCTCTGGGACTAGGGATCTGAACTACGAGCAGTACTTC; CDR3aa: CASSSGTRDLNYEQYF
abundance: .; d_gene: TRBD1; v_gene: TRBV11-3; j_gene: TRBJ2-7; CDR3nt: TGTGCCAGCAGCACAGGGGACTACGAGCAGTACTTC; CDR3aa: CASSTGDYEQYF
abundance: .; d_gene: .; v_gene: TRBV19; j_gene: TRBJ1-1; CDR3nt: TGTGCCAGTAGTGTTTGGGGGGATTCCACTGAAGCTTTCTTT; CDR3aa: CASSVWGDSTEAFF
abundance: .; d_gene: .; v_gene: TRBV11-2; j_gene: TRBJ2-7; CDR3nt: TGTGCCAGCAGCCCATGGGGGGGGGCCTCCTACGAGCAGTACTTC; CDR3aa: CASSPWGGASYEQYF
abundance: .; d_gene: .; v_gene: TRBV18; j_gene: TRBJ1-2; CDR3nt: TGTGCCAGCTCACGTGAACAGGGCCCCCTCTATGGCTACACCTTC; CDR3aa: CASSREQGPLYGYTF
abundance: .; d_gene: TRBD2; v_gene: TRBV7-7; j_gene: TRBJ2-5; CDR3nt: TGTGCTAGCAGCTTAGTGGCGGGGGGGCCAGAGACCCAGTACTTC; CDR3aa: CASSLVAGGPETQYF
abundance: .; d_gene: .; v_gene: TRBV25-1; j_gene: TRBJ1-2; CDR3nt: TGTGCCAGCAGTGATGGACAGTATGGCTACACCTTC; CDR3aa: CASSDGQYGYTF
abundance: once; d_gene: .; v_gene: TRBV12-2; j_gene: TRBJ1-6; CDR3nt: TGTGCAAGTCGCTTAGTACAGGCTGACTCACCCCTCCACTTT; CDR3aa: CASRLVQADSPLHF
abundance: .; d_gene: TRBD2; v_gene: TRBV15; j_gene: TRBJ2-7; CDR3nt: TGTGCCACCAAAGACACTAGCGAGAGCTACGAGCAGTACTTC; CDR3aa: CATKDTSESYEQYF
abundance: .; d_gene: .; v_gene: TRBV6-2/TRBV6-3; j_gene: TRBJ2-2; CDR3nt: TGTGCCAGCAGTTCAAGCGGGCTGAACACCGGGGAGCTGTTTTTT; CDR3aa: CASSSSGLNTGELFF
abundance: .; d_gene: .; v_gene: TRBV5-4; j_gene: TRBJ2-2; CDR3nt: TGTGCCAGCAGCTTGGTCGAGGGCACCGGGGAGCTGTTTTTT; CDR3aa: CASSLVEGTGELFF
abundance: .; d_gene: TRBD1; v_gene: TRBV11-2; j_gene: TRBJ2-7; CDR3nt: TGTGCCAGCACCCGAGGACAGGGGGCATACGAGCAGTACTTC; CDR3aa: CASTRGQGAYEQYF
abundance: .; d_gene: TRBD1; v_gene: TRBV7-3; j_gene: TRBJ2-7; CDR3nt: TGTGCCAGCAGCTTGGGACAGGGAATGGGTTACGAGCAGTACTTC; CDR3aa: CASSLGQGMGYEQYF
abundance: .; d_gene: .; v_gene: TRBV20-1; j_gene: TRBJ2-7; CDR3nt: TGCAGTGCTAGGGTGGACAACTGGTACTTC; CDR3aa: CSARVDNWYF
abundance: .; d_gene: TRBD1; v_gene: TRBV6-1; j_gene: TRBJ1-5; CDR3nt: TGTGCCAGCAGTGAAGGTCCCGGGACAGGGGTATCCAATCAGCCCCAGCATTTT; CDR3aa: CASSEGPGTGVSNQPQHF
abundance: once; d_gene: TRBD1; v_gene: TRBV11-2; j_gene: TRBJ2-6; CDR3nt: TGTGCCAGCAGCCATACAGGGGTCGATCCTATCTCTGGGGCCAACGTCCTGACTTTC; CDR3aa: CASSHTGVDPISGANVLTF
abundance: .; d_gene: .; v_gene: TRBV6-5; j_gene: TRBJ2-7; CDR3nt: TGTGCCAGCAGCGTCCGAGGACACACCTACGAGCAGTACTTC; CDR3aa: CASSVRGHTYEQYF
abundance: .; d_gene: TRBD1; v_gene: TRBV11-2; j_gene: TRBJ1-5; CDR3nt: TGTGCCAGCAGCTCAAGACAGGGGAATCAGCCCCAGCATTTT; CDR3aa: CASSSRQGNQPQHF
abundance: .; d_gene: .; v_gene: TRBV6-2/TRBV6-3; j_gene: TRBJ2-7; CDR3nt: TGTGCCAGCAGTTATTTTGAGGGTAACTACGAGCAGTACTTC; CDR3aa: CASSYFEGNYEQYF
abundance: .; d_gene: TRBD1; v_gene: TRBV27; j_gene: TRBJ1-1; CDR3nt: TGTGCCAGCAGCCCCTGGACAGGGGGAATTGAAGCTTTCTTT; CDR3aa: CASSPWTGGIEAFF
abundance: .; d_gene: TRBD2; v_gene: TRBV28; j_gene: TRBJ2-7; CDR3nt: TGTGCCAGCAGTTTAAGACTAGCGGGAGAGGGTTTTGCGCAGTACTTC; CDR3aa: CASSLRLAGEGFAQYF
abundance: once; d_gene: TRBD1; v_gene: TRBV9; j_gene: TRBJ1-2; CDR3nt: TGTGCCAGCAGGCCGACAGGGATCGGTAATGGCTACACCTTC; CDR3aa: CASRPTGIGNGYTF
abundance: few; d_gene: .; v_gene: TRBV7-8; j_gene: TRBJ1-1; CDR3nt: TGTGCCAGCAGCTGGGGAACAGGGCAAGGGGCTTTCTTT; CDR3aa: CASSWGTGQGAFF
abundance: .; d_gene: .; v_gene: TRBV21-1; j_gene: TRBJ1-4; CDR3nt: TGTGCCAGCAGCAAAAGGGGGGAGACCTGGACAGGGTCCCTTAATGAAAAACTGTTTTTT; CDR3aa: CASSKRGETWTGSLNEKLFF
abundance: .; d_gene: TRBD1; v_gene: TRBV29-1; j_gene: TRBJ1-1; CDR3nt: TGCAGCGTTGAAGTCAGGGACAGGGGGGTGAACACTGAAGCTTTCTTT; CDR3aa: CSVEVRDRGVNTEAFF
abundance: .; d_gene: .; v_gene: TRBV18; j_gene: TRBJ2-3; CDR3nt: TGTGCCAGCTCACAACGGGTTTCAGATACGCAGTATTTT; CDR3aa: CASSQRVSDTQYF
abundance: .; d_gene: .; v_gene: TRBV7-6; j_gene: TRBJ2-1; CDR3nt: TGTGCCAGCAGCCCTTCACTGGGACACTACAATGAGCAGTTCTTC; CDR3aa: CASSPSLGHYNEQFF
abundance: .; d_gene: TRBD2; v_gene: TRBV4-3; j_gene: TRBJ2-3; CDR3nt: TGCGCCAGCAGCCCGTACGCGGCGGCCGGAATTCATAGCGGGGGGTCCTCTTGGACGCAGTATTTT; CDR3aa: CASSPYAAAGIHSGGSSWTQYF
abundance: .; d_gene: .; v_gene: TRBV7-9; j_gene: TRBJ1-2; CDR3nt: TGTGCCAGCAGCTTAGCACAGGCATATTTCGGCTACACCTTC; CDR3aa: CASSLAQAYFGYTF
abundance: .; d_gene: .; v_gene: TRBV19; j_gene: TRBJ1-1; CDR3nt: TGTGCCAGTAGTCCCGGACTTTATACTGAAGCTTTCTTT; CDR3aa: CASSPGLYTEAFF
abundance: .; d_gene: TRBD1; v_gene: TRBV5-1; j_gene: TRBJ2-3; CDR3nt: TGCGCCAGCAGCTCCGGACAGGGTCCTGGAGATACGCAGTATTTT; CDR3aa: CASSSGQGPGDTQYF
abundance: once; d_gene: TRBD1; v_gene: TRBV19; j_gene: TRBJ1-4; CDR3nt: TGTGCCAGTAGGGGACAGGGGGCGACTAATGAAAAACTGTTTTTT; CDR3aa: CASRGQGATNEKLFF
abundance: few; d_gene: TRBD2; v_gene: TRBV7-9; j_gene: TRBJ2-1; CDR3nt: TGTGCCAGCAGCGGCCGGACTAGGTTTGATCGACAGTTCTTC; CDR3aa: CASSGRTRFDRQFF
abundance: .; d_gene: TRBD1; v_gene: TRBV9; j_gene: TRBJ1-2; CDR3nt: TGTGCCAGCAGCGCCCAAGACAGGGCCTCTTATGGCTACACCTTC; CDR3aa: CASSAQDRASYGYTF
abundance: .; d_gene: TRBD2; v_gene: TRBV5-5; j_gene: TRBJ2-1; CDR3nt: TGTGCCAGCAGCTCCCGGACTAGCGGGAGGGATTACAATGAGCAGTTCTTC; CDR3aa: CASSSRTSGRDYNEQFF
abundance: .; d_gene: .; v_gene: TRBV7-2; j_gene: TRBJ2-7; CDR3nt: TGTGCCAGCAGGCCTAACAGGGTTGACGAGCAGTACTTC; CDR3aa: CASRPNRVDEQYF
abundance: .; d_gene: .; v_gene: TRBV7-2; j_gene: TRBJ2-1; CDR3nt: TGTGCCAGCAGCTCAGAGAGGGTAAATGAGCAGTTCTTC; CDR3aa: CASSSERVNEQFF
abundance: .; d_gene: TRBD2; v_gene: TRBV28; j_gene: TRBJ2-7; CDR3nt: TGTGCCAGCAGCCTTTCGGGAGCGGGGGGATACGAGCAGTACTTC; CDR3aa: CASSLSGAGGYEQYF
abundance: .; d_gene: TRBD2; v_gene: TRBV10-3; j_gene: TRBJ2-3; CDR3nt: TGTGCCATCAGTGAAATGACTAGCGGGAGTGCGGATACGCAGTATTTT; CDR3aa: CAISEMTSGSADTQYF
abundance: .; d_gene: TRBD1; v_gene: TRBV11-2; j_gene: TRBJ1-1; CDR3nt: TGTGCCAGCAGCTTAGACCCTTCAGGGGGCCTGAACACTGAAGCTTTCTTT; CDR3aa: CASSLDPSGGLNTEAFF
abundance: .; d_gene: .; v_gene: TRBV15; j_gene: TRBJ1-3; CDR3nt: TGTGCCACCAGCAGAGATCGGGCGGGCTCTGGAAACACCATATATTTT; CDR3aa: CATSRDRAGSGNTIYF
abundance: .; d_gene: TRBD2; v_gene: TRBV10-1; j_gene: TRBJ2-1; CDR3nt: TGCGCCAGCAGTACCTCGGGGGGTGCGCAAGTGCAGTTCTTC; CDR3aa: CASSTSGGAQVQFF
abundance: .; d_gene: .; v_gene: TRBV6-4; j_gene: TRBJ1-1; CDR3nt: TGTGCCAGCAGTGACTGGTTGGGGGCAAGGGCTTTCTTT; CDR3aa: CASSDWLGARAFF
abundance: .; d_gene: TRBD2; v_gene: TRBV6-2/TRBV6-3; j_gene: TRBJ2-7; CDR3nt: TGTGCCAGCAGTACGGGGGGGGAGCAGTACTTC; CDR3aa: CASSTGGEQYF
abundance: .; d_gene: .; v_gene: TRBV7-2; j_gene: TRBJ2-7; CDR3nt: TGTGCCAGCAGCTCAACCAAGGCCCGAGGCCGTTACGAGCAGTACTTC; CDR3aa: CASSSTKARGRYEQYF
abundance: .; d_gene: .; v_gene: TRBV19; j_gene: TRBJ1-5; CDR3nt: TGTGCCAGTGAACAGGGTTCGGGCAATCAGCCCCAGCATTTT; CDR3aa: CASEQGSGNQPQHF
abundance: .; d_gene: TRBD2; v_gene: TRBV7-9; j_gene: TRBJ2-3; CDR3nt: TGTGCCAGCAGCTTAACCTTCCTAGTTAGCGGGGGGAGCGCAGATACGCAGTATTTT; CDR3aa: CASSLTFLVSGGSADTQYF